One and the same sample provided the 26 T cell receptor beta chains below, sequenced in a study of blood T cell repertoires in COVID-19. The method was immunoSEQ multiplex PCR; TCRdb's version includes in-frame clones alone and lacks a portion of them. The table records about 400,000 clones, around 92% of them present only once. Sequencing used PBMCs or T cells enriched from blood (not recorded which). These receptors came from a woman aged 30 to 39 who had recovered from COVID-19.

The chain uses TRBV7-6 and TRBJ2-5, with D perhaps TRBD1 (6 bases). V was trimmed by 5 bases and J by 5 bases, leaving 15 bases between them. Germline assignment: CDR1 SGHVS and CDR2 FNYEAQ. This CDR3 is 14 amino acids long. CDR3 protein: CASSPKQGRETQYF. As DNA, the CDR3 is TGTGCCAGCAGCCCAAAACAGGGTCGCGAGACCCAGTACTTC.

The chain uses TRBV28 and TRBJ2-7, with 14 bases identical to TRBD2. This CDR3 spans 15 amino acids. Germline V gene data show CDR1 as MDHEN and CDR2 as SYDVKM. Losses at the gene ends were 6 bases for V and 4 bases for J; bases not matched to a gene: 5. DNA for the CDR3: TGTGCCAGCAGCCAGGGGACTAGCGGGAGTTACGAGCAGTACTTC. Encoded protein: CASSQGTSGSYEQYF.

CDR3 coding DNA: TGTGCCAGCAGTCCTGGCCTGATTGCTAGCACAGATACGCAGTATTTT. Translating it yields CASSPGLIASTDTQYF. This chain joins TRBV28 and TRBJ2-3; D gene unclear. The CDR3 covers 16 residues. The V end was cut by 5 bases, the J end by 0 bases, with 15 bases between. Germline assignment: CDR1 MDHEN and CDR2 SYDVKM. Drawing the rest from reference TRBV28 and TRBJ2-3, the complete variable domain is DVKVTQSSRYLVKRTGEKVFLECVQDMDHENMFWYRQDPGLGLRLIYFSYDVKMKEKGDIPEGYSVSREKKERFSLILESASTNQTSMYLCASSPGLIASTDTQYFGPGTRLTVL.

The V call is TRBV23-1, the J call TRBJ1-2; maybe TRBD1 (6 bases). TRBV23-1 is placed among ORFs of uncertain function. The CDR3 is 14 amino acids. Trimming cost V 5 bases and J 7 bases, with 17 bases left between them. This CDR3 is CASSRRQGRVGYTF. As DNA, the CDR3 is TGCGCCAGCAGTAGACGGCAGGGGCGAGTTGGCTACACCTTC.

This clone has only a few counts. V is TRBV7-9 and J is TRBJ1-6; 7 positions agree with TRBD1. CDR1 is SEHNR and CDR2 is FQNEAQ in the germline V gene (reference sequence). V trimming: 3 bases; J trimming: 7 bases; junction bases outside the gene matches: 3. The CDR3 has 14 residues. Here the CDR3 DNA reads TGTGCCAGCAGCTTTTTACAGGGGAATTCACCCCTCCACTTT. The encoded protein is CASSFLQGNSPLHF.

Comment on this clone: This same CDR3 is encoded by further DNA sequences in the sample. The chain employs TRBV5-1 and TRBJ2-1, with D hard to call. Germline V gives CDR1 SGHRS, CDR2 YFSETQ. The CDR3 is 13 residues long. Trimming left V 0 bases short and J 3 bases short, with 4 bases between. The CDR3: CASSLGGYNEQFF. In DNA, the CDR3 is TGCGCCAGCAGCTTGGGCGGCTACAATGAGCAGTTCTTC.

The rearrangement links TRBV24-1 to TRBJ2-3; 8 bases map to TRBD2. Germline loops: CDR1 KGHDR, CDR2 SFDVKD. The V segment lost 9 bases and the J segment 4 bases; nucleotides outside the gene matches: 8. This CDR3 is built from 14 residues. The CDR3 spells CATESAGVADTQYF. The CDR3 coding sequence is TGTGCCACCGAGTCAGCGGGAGTTGCAGATACGCAGTATTTT.

This sequence joins TRBV2 and TRBJ1-2; tentative D call: TRBD1 (6 bases). Trimming removed 6 bases at V and 8 bases at J, with 19 bases between. The CDR3 is 14 residues long. Germline CDR1 is SNHLY and CDR2 is FYNNEI. CDR3 loop: CASSERQGTRGYTF. The DNA for the CDR3 is TGTGCCAGCAGCGAACGGCAGGGGACGCGCGGCTACACCTTC.

The chain is built from TRBV5-8 and TRBJ1-5; 8 nucleotides line up with TRBD1. The CDR3 totals 16 residues. V shed 0 bases and J 0 bases; nucleotides not matched to a gene: 2. Germline CDR1 and CDR2: SGHTS and YDEGEE. The CDR3 here is CASSLGTGFSNQPQHF. The CDR3 DNA is TGTGCCAGCAGCTTGGGGACAGGGTTTAGCAATCAGCCCCAGCATTTT.

CDR3 nucleotides: TGTGCCAGCAGCAGAGAAGGGGATCGATTCTATGGCTACACCTTC. Residues: CASSREGDRFYGYTF. J is TRBJ1-2 and V is TRBV9; TRBD1 is a possible D gene (5 bases). Germline assignment: CDR1 SGDLS and CDR2 YYNGEE. The CDR3 is made up of 15 amino acids. The germline V and J ends were trimmed by 4 bases and 4 bases, with 17 bases remaining between them.

This clone was found once. This chain links TRBV19 with TRBJ1-2; 7 positions match TRBD1. CDR1 is LNHDA and CDR2 is SQIVND in the germline V gene (reference sequence). V gave up 3 bases and J gave up 8 bases; unmatched junction bases: 9. This CDR3 has 14 residues. The CDR3 DNA follows: TGTGCCAGTAGTATCGTACAGGGGCCTGAGGGCTACACCTTC. Its translation: CASSIVQGPEGYTF.

This chain uses TRBV7-9 with TRBJ1-1, with 8 bases matching TRBD1. This CDR3 is built from 15 residues. Germline V CDR1 and CDR2: SEHNR, FQNEAQ (reference sequence). V lost 4 bases, J lost 7 bases, and 11 bases stayed unmatched. CDR3 region: CASSSPGGQDGEAFF. In DNA form, the CDR3 reads TGTGCCAGCAGCTCTCCAGGGGGCCAGGACGGTGAAGCTTTCTTT.

As to this clone: Other DNA sequences in the sample encode the same CDR3. This rearrangement joins TRBV5-1 to TRBJ2-7, with D possibly TRBD1 on 6 matching bases. CDR3 length equals 14 residues. Trimming removed 0 bases at V and 1 base at J, with 8 bases between. Germline CDR1 reads SGHRS; CDR2 reads YFSETQ. Here the CDR3 DNA reads TGCGCCAGCAGCTTGGCGAGGGGGTCCTACGAGCAGTACTTC. It encodes CASSLARGSYEQYF.

The chain links TRBV27 to TRBJ1-6; 11 bases map to TRBD1. The germline V gene has CDR1 MNHEY and CDR2 SMNVEV (reference sequence). The CDR3 contains 18 residues. After removal of 3 bases from V and 0 bases from J, the junction contained 4 bases not matched to a gene. As DNA, the CDR3 is TGTGCCAGCAGTTTGGAGGGACAGGGGGACTCCTATAATTCACCCCTCCACTTT. It yields the protein CASSLEGQGDSYNSPLHF.

The chain has TRBV7-2 and TRBJ2-3, with D uncertain. CDR3 length: 11 residues. Trimming stripped 6 bases from V and 4 bases from J, with 5 bases between. CDR1 is SGHTA, CDR2 FQGNSA, per germline. The CDR3, as DNA: TGTGCCAGCAGACCGGCAGATACGCAGTATTTT. Translation gives CASRPADTQYF.

The chain combines TRBV6-5 with TRBJ1-2; D is uncertain. This CDR3 has 15 amino acids. The germline V and J ends were trimmed by 4 bases and 1 base, with 13 bases remaining between them. CDR1 and CDR2 (germline): MNHEY, SVGAGI. This CDR3 is CASSSLKTVNYGYTF. The CDR3 nucleotides are TGTGCCAGCAGTTCCCTAAAAACAGTTAACTATGGCTACACCTTC.

The V call is TRBV12-3 or TRBV12-4, the J call TRBJ1-5; D call uncertain. V lost 3 bases and J lost 3, with 6 bases in between. The length of the CDR3 is 13 residues. The CDR3 nucleotides read TGTGCCAGCAGTTTGTGGCACAATCAGCCCCAGCATTTT. This sequence encodes CASSLWHNQPQHF.

The chain employs TRBV9 and TRBJ2-3; 7 bases are a match to TRBD1. V gave up 2 bases and J gave up 6 bases; unmatched junction bases: 12. This CDR3 has 16 residues. Germline assignment: CDR1 SGDLS and CDR2 YYNGEE. The CDR3 here is CASSVMIDRAMDTQYF. DNA of the CDR3: TGTGCCAGCAGCGTCATGATAGACAGGGCAATGGATACGCAGTATTTT.

The chain joins TRBV6-5 to TRBJ2-1; D is possibly TRBD2 (5 bases). Deletions cut 6 bases from V and 1 base from J, with 13 bases between. The CDR3 has 15 residues. Per the germline V gene, CDR1 is MNHEY and CDR2 is SVGAGI. The CDR3 nucleotides are TGTGCCAGCAGCTCCTCACGGGGATCCTACAATGAGCAGTTCTTC. This encodes CASSSSRGSYNEQFF.

The V call is TRBV7-9, the J call TRBJ2-5; D may be TRBD1 (6 bases). V was pared by 3 bases and J by 5 bases, with 13 bases between. Germline loops: CDR1 SEHNR, CDR2 FQNEAQ (reference sequence). This CDR3 is 14 amino acids long. The CDR3 sequence is CASSFTGHMETQYF. CDR3 nucleotide sequence: TGTGCCAGCAGCTTCACGGGACATATGGAGACCCAGTACTTC.

The CDR3: CASSPGDPNTGELFF. The DNA for the CDR3 is TGTGCCAGCAGCCCAGGGGACCCGAACACCGGGGAGCTGTTTTTT. The chain carries TRBV13 and TRBJ2-2, with a tentative D call TRBD1 (6 bases). Germline assignment: CDR1 PRHDT and CDR2 FYEKMQ (reference sequence). The CDR3 runs to 15 residues. V lost 5 bases, J lost 0 bases, and 10 bases lay in between.

Written as DNA, the CDR3 is TGTGCCAGTAGCCTTATGGACGGAACGAGGGACACCGGGGAGCTGTTTTTT. Its protein product is CASSLMDGTRDTGELFF. V usage is TRBV19 and J usage is TRBJ2-2, with D possibly TRBD2 on 5 matching bases. CDR1 is LNHDA, CDR2 SQIVND, per germline (reference sequence). There are 17 residues in the CDR3. V lost 6 bases to trimming and J lost 3 bases, with 20 bases between them.

This chain joins TRBV7-2 and TRBJ2-5; D unclear. V lost 5 bases, J lost 6 bases, and 16 bases lay in between. The germline CDR1 and CDR2 sequences are SGHTA and FQGNSA. The CDR3 consists of 14 residues. CDR3 sequence: CASSPRRGTKTQYF. Here the CDR3 DNA reads TGTGCCAGCAGCCCACGTCGAGGCACGAAGACCCAGTACTTC.

This chain connects TRBV6-5 to TRBJ2-1; 8 bases line up with TRBD2. The CDR3 contains 14 residues. V dropped 8 bases and J dropped 8; count of bases not matched to a gene: 11. Germline loops: CDR1 MNHEY, CDR2 SVGAGI. CDR3 coding DNA: TGTGCCAGCGGATCGAGCGGGAGTAACTATGAGCAGTTCTTC. This sequence encodes CASGSSGSNYEQFF.

Only a few counts were recorded for this clone. The J gene is TRBJ2-7, the V gene TRBV18; D unresolved. This CDR3 comprises 14 residues. The V end lost 3 bases, the J end lost 7 bases, and 16 bases lay between the germline ends. Germline assignment: CDR1 KGHSH and CDR2 LQKENI. Written as DNA, the CDR3 is TGTGCCAGCTCACCCTCGAATTGGCCCCATGAGCAGTACTTC. It specifies CASSPSNWPHEQYF.

V gene TRBV5-1 combines with J gene TRBJ1-1, with 10 bases that match TRBD1. The germline V gene has CDR1 SGHRS and CDR2 YFSETQ. This CDR3 is built from 14 residues. After removal of 9 bases from V and 4 bases from J, the junction contained 9 bases not matched to a gene. CDR3 nucleotides: TGCGCCACGGAAGGGGGACAGGGGTTCACTGAAGCTTTCTTT. Encoded protein: CATEGGQGFTEAFF. The full variable domain, its missing parts supplied by reference TRBV5-1 and TRBJ1-1, is KAGVTQTPRYLIKTRGQQVTLSCSPISGHRSVSWYQQTPGQGLQFLFEYFSETQRNKGNFPGRFSGRQFSNSRSEMNVSTLELGDSALYLCATEGGQGFTEAFFGQGTRLTVV.